This TCR beta chain emerged from a study of CD8 T cells in Susac syndrome. The V and J ends lost 0 bases and 0 bases respectively, with 11 bases between them. The germline CDR1 and CDR2 sequences are SEHNR and FQNEAQ (reference sequence). The CDR3 runs 16 residues. Random hexamers were used to reverse transcribe an amount of about 0.45 to 1 ug RNA. In TCRdb, the immunoSEQ multiplex PCR reads were re-called with MiXCR into one record per CDR3 protein. The repertoire consists of about 120,000 distinct CDR3 sequences, with 85% to 95% occurring once and the leading ten covering about 0.096%. Stable or active relapsing-remitting multiple sclerosis, untreated and meeting revised McDonald criteria, defined the controls.

The source material was CD4+ T cells from PBMCs. The chain links TRBV7-9 to TRBJ1-2; possibly TRBD1 for D (5 bases). This clonotype was sampled from a human donor with multiple sclerosis. The CDR3 reads CASSLATTDANYGYTF. As DNA, the CDR3 is TGTGCCAGCAGCTTAGCAACGACAGACGCTAACTATGGCTACACCTTC. Full variable domain (outside the CDR3, taken from reference TRBV7-9 and TRBJ1-2): DTGVSQNPRHKITKRGQNVTFRCDPISEHNRLYWYRQTLGQGPEFLTYFQNEAQLEKSRLLSDRFSAERPKGSFSTLEIQRTEQGDSAMYLCASSLATTDANYGYTFGSGTRLTVV.